A single T cell receptor (beta chain) is shown here with its context. Its antigen is still unknown. The sample is drawn from a study of T-cell reconstitution after alpha-beta-depleted transplantation in children. Study results and limitations: By about two months after transplant, alpha-beta T cells reportedly arose from several hundred graft clones that had expanded.

A TCRbeta library incorporating unique molecular identifiers was prepared. A single record per CDR3 protein comes from TCRdb applying MiXCR to the PCR reads. This sample carries about 420,000 distinct CDR3 sequences, about 16% of them seen once, and the ten largest clones take 25% to 35%. Germline CDR1 SEHNR, CDR2 FQNEAQ (reference sequence). The CDR3 runs 16 residues. The junction had 7 bases not matched to a gene; V was cut back by 3 bases and J by 5 bases. The source material was PBMCs, mostly from graft donor cells, sampled 360 days after TCRalphabeta/CD19-depleted stem cell transplant. V and J are TRBV7-9 and TRBJ2-5, with 12 bases aligning to TRBD2. The sequence derives from a boy younger than two who had a stem cell transplant for Wiskott-Aldrich syndrome, so the T cells may come from the graft donor. CDR3 nucleotides: TGTGCCAGCAGCTTTAGGGCGACTAGCGGGGGTGAGACCCAGTACTTC. This codes for CASSFRATSGGETQYF.